The clone carrying this T cell receptor beta chain was observed at least ten times. The antigen is undetermined. Deletions cut 7 bases from V and 8 bases from J, with 7 bases between. The length of the CDR3 is 10 residues. Per germline, CDR1 KGHDR and CDR2 SFDVKD. This sample is part of a study of T cells after yellow fever vaccination. Findings of the study overall: Reappearance after the booster was seen for most primary-vaccination clones, at 95% to 96% CD4 and about 90% CD8.

In making TCR cDNA, 5'RACE template switching added a universal primer site and UMIs to it. TCRdb independently ran MiXCR on the 5' RACE reads; one entry per CDR3 protein. The table has about 360,000 distinct CDR3 sequences, 6.2% seen once; the top ten hold approximately 16%. The material was PBMCs, obtained 5 days after the yellow fever booster vaccination. The chain uses TRBV24-1 and TRBJ1-2; D not resolved. The receptor was isolated from a man aged 25 to 40 who received the YFV17D yellow fever vaccine. In DNA, the CDR3 is TGTGCCACCAGACCCCACGGCTACACCTTC. It translates to CATRPHGYTF.